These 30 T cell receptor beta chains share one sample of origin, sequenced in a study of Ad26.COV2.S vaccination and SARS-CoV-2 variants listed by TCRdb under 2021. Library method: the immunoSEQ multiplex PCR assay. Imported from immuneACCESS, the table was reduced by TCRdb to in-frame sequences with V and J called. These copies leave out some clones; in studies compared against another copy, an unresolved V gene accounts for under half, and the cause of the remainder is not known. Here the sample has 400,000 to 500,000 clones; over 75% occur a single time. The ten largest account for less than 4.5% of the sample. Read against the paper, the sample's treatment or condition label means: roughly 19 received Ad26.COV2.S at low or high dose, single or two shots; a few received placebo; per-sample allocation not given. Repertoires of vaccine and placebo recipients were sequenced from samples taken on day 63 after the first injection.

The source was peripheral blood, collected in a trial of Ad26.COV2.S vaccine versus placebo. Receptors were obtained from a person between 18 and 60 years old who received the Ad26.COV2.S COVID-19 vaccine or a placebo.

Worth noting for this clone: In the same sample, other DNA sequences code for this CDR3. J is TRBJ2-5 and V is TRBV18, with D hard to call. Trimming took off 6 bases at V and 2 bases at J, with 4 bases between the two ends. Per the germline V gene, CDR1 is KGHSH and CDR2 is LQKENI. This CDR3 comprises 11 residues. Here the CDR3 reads CASSPQETQYF. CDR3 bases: TGTGCCAGCTCGCCTCAAGAGACCCAGTACTTC. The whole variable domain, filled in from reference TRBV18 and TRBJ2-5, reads NAGVMQNPRHLVRRRGQEARLRCSPMKGHSHVYWYRQLPEEGLKFMVYLQKENIIDESGMPKERFSAEFPKEGPSILRIQQVVRGDSAAYFCASSPQETQYFGPGTRLLVL.

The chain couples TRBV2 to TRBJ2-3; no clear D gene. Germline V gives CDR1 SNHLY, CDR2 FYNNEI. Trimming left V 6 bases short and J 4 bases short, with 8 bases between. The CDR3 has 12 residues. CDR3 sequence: CASRIRADTQYF. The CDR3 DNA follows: TGTGCCAGCAGAATCCGAGCAGATACGCAGTATTTT.

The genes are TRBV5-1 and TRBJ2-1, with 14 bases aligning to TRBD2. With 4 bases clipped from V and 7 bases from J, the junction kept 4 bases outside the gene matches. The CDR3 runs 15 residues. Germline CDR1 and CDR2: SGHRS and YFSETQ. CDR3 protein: CASSPGLAGGNEQFF. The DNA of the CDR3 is TGCGCCAGCAGCCCAGGACTAGCGGGGGGTAATGAGCAGTTCTTC.

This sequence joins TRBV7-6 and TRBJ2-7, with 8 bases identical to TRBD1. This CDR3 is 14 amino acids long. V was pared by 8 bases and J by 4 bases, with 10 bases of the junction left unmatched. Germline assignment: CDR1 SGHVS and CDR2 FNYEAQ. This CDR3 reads CASGDRGAEYEQYF. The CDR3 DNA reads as TGTGCCAGCGGAGACAGGGGCGCGGAGTACGAGCAGTACTTC.

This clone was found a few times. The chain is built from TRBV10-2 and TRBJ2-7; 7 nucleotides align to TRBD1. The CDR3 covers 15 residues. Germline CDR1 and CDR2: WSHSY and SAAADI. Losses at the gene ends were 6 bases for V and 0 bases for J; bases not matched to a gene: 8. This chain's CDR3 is CASRLEGQASYEQYF. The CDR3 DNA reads TGCGCCAGCAGATTGGAAGGACAGGCCTCCTACGAGCAGTACTTC.

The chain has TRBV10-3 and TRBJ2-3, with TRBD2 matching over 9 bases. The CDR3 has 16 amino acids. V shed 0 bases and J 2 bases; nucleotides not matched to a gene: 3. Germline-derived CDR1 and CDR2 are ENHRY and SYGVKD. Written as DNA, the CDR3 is TGTGCCATCAGTGAGTCGCCTAGCGGGGACACAGATACGCAGTATTTT. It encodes CAISESPSGDTDTQYF.

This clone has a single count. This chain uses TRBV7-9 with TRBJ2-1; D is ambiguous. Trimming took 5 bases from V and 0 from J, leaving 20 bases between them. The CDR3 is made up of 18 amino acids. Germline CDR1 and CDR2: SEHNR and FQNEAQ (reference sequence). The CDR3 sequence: CASSRTPLHGFSYNEQFF. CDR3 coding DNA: TGTGCCAGCAGCCGGACCCCTTTACACGGGTTCTCCTACAATGAGCAGTTCTTC.

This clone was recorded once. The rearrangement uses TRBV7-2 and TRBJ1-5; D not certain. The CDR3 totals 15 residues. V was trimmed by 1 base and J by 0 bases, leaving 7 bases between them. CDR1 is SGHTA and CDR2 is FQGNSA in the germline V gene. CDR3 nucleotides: TGTGCCAGCAGCTTAGGAGGATATAGCAATCAGCCCCAGCATTTT. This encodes CASSLGGYSNQPQHF.

The CDR3 nucleotides read TGTGCCACCAGTGAAGGGCAGTTAAATCAGCCCCAGCATTTT. Translating gives CATSEGQLNQPQHF. The V and J genes are TRBV24-1 and TRBJ1-5; D is undetermined. Trimming took 4 bases from V and 4 from J, leaving 10 bases between them. Germline values: CDR1 KGHDR, CDR2 SFDVKD. The CDR3 is 14 residues long.

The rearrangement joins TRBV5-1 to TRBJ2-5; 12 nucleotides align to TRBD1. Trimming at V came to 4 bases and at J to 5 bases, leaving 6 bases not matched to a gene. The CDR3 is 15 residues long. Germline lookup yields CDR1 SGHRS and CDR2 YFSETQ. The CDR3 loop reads CASSRGTGGEETQYF. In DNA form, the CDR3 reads TGCGCCAGCAGCCGAGGGACAGGGGGCGAGGAGACCCAGTACTTC. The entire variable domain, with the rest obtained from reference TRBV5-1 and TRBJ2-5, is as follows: KAGVTQTPRYLIKTRGQQVTLSCSPISGHRSVSWYQQTPGQGLQFLFEYFSETQRNKGNFPGRFSGRQFSNSRSEMNVSTLELGDSALYLCASSRGTGGEETQYFGPGTRLLVL.

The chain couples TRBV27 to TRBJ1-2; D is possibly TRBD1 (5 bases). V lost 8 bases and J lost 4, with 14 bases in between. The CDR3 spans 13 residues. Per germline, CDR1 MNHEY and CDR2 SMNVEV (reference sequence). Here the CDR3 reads CASATAYGYGYTF. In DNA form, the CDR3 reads TGTGCCAGCGCGACAGCTTACGGCTATGGCTACACCTTC.

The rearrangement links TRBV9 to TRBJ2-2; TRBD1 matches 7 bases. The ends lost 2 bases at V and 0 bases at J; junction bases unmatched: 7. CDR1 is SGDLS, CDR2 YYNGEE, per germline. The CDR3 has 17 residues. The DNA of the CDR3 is TGTGCCAGCAGCGTTGGGCCTGGGACAGCGAACACCGGGGAGCTGTTTTTT. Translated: CASSVGPGTANTGELFF.

Here the CDR3 DNA reads TGTGCCATCATGGAGGGAGGGGGCTATGGCTACACCTTC. Translation gives CAIMEGGGYGYTF. The chain has TRBV10-3 and TRBJ1-2; TRBD1 is a possible D gene (6 bases). Germline CDR1 ENHRY, CDR2 SYGVKD. The CDR3 extends over 13 amino acids. Trimming shortened V by 7 bases and J by 4 bases, and 13 bases separated the two germline ends.

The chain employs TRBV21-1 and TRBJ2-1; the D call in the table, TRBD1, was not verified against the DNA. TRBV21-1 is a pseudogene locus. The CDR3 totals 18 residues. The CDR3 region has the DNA TGTGCCAGCAGCAAAGATGGGGGCGACGAAGGCTCCTACAATGAGCAGTTCTTC. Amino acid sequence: CASSKDGGDEGSYNEQFF.

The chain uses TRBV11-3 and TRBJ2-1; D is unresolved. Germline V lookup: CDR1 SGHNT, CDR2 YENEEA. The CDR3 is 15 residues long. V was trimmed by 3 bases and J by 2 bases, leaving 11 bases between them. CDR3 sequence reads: CASSLLGGAYNEQFF. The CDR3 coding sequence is TGTGCCAGCAGCTTGCTGGGCGGTGCCTACAATGAGCAGTTCTTC.

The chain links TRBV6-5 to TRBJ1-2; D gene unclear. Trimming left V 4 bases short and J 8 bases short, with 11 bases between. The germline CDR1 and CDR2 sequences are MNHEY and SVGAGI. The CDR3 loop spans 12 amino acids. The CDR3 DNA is TGTGCCAGCAGTTCGGCCCGATGGGGCTACACCTTC. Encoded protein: CASSSARWGYTF.

CDR3 in amino acids: CASSGRKDSGANVLTF. In DNA, the CDR3 is TGTGCCAGCAGCGGCAGAAAGGACTCTGGGGCCAACGTCCTGACTTTC. The chain combines TRBV9 with TRBJ2-6; D remains ambiguous. The CDR3 is made up of 16 amino acids. V lost 3 bases and J 0 bases, leaving 10 bases between the germline ends. CDR1 is SGDLS and CDR2 is YYNGEE in the germline V gene.

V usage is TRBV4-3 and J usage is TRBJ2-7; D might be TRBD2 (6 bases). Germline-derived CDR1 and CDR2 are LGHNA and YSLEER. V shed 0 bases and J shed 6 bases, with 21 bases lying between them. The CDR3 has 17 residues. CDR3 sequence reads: CASSQDPAGQGFGEQYF. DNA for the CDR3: TGCGCCAGCAGCCAAGATCCCGCGGGGCAGGGCTTCGGCGAGCAGTACTTC.

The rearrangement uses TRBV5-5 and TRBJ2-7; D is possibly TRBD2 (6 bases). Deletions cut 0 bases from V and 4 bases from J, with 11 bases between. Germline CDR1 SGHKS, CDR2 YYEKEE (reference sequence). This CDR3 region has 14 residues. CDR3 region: CASSLERVEYEQYF. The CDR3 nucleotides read TGTGCCAGCAGCTTGGAGCGGGTAGAGTACGAGCAGTACTTC.

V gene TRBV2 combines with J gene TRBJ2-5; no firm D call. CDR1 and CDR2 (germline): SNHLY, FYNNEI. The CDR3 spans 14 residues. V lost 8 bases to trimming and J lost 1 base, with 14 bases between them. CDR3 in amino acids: CASSRPMLQETQYF. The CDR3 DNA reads TGTGCCAGCTCCCGTCCGATGCTCCAAGAGACCCAGTACTTC.

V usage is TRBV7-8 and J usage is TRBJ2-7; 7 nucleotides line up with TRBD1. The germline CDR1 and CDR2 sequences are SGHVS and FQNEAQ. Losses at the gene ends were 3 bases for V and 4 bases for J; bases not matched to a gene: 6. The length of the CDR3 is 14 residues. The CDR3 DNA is TGTGCCAGCAGCTTGGGTCGGGACAGTTACGAGCAGTACTTC. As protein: CASSLGRDSYEQYF.

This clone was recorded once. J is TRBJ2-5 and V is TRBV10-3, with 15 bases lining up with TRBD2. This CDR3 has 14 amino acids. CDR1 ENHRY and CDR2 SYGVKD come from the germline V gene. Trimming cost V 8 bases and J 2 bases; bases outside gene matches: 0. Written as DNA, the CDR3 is TGTGCCATCGGGACTAGCGGGGGGCAAGAGACCCAGTACTTC. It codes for CAIGTSGGQETQYF.

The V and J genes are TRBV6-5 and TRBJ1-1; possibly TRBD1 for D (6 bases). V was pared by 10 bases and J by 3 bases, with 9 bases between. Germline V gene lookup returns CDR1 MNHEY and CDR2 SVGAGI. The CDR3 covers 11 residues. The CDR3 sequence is CATRTDTEAFF. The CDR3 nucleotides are TGTGCCACCCGGACAGACACTGAAGCTTTCTTT.

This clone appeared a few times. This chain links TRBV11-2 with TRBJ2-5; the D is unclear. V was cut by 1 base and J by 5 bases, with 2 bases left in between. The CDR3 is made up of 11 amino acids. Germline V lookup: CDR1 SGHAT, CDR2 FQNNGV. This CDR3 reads CASSLGETQYF. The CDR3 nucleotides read TGTGCCAGCAGCTTAGGGGAGACCCAGTACTTC.

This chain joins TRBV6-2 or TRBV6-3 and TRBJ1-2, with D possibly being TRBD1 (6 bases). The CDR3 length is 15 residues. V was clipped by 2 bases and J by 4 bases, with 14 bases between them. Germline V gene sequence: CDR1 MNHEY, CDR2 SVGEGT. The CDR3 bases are TGTGCCAGCAGTTACGGGAGACAGGTTACCTATGGCTACACCTTC. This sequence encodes CASSYGRQVTYGYTF.

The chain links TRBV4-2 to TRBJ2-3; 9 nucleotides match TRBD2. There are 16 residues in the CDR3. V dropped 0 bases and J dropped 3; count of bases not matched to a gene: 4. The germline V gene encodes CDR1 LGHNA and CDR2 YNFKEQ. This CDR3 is CASSQDSGGATDTQYF. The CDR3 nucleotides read TGTGCCAGCAGCCAAGATAGCGGGGGAGCTACAGATACGCAGTATTTT.

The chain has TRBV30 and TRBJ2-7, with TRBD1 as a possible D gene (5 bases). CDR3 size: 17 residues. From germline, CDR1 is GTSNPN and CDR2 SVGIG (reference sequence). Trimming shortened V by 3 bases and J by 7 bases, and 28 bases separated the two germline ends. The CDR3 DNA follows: TGTGCCTGGAGCCCATCATTTCAGGGCAACGCTCTTAAGGAGCAGTACTTC. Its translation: CAWSPSFQGNALKEQYF.

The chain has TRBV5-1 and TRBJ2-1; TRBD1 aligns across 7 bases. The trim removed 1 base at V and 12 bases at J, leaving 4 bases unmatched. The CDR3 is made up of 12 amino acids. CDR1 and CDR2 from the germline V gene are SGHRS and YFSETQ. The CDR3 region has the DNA TGCGCCAGCAGCTTGACAGGGGACGTGCAGTTCTTC. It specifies CASSLTGDVQFF.

The CDR3 protein is CASSGQGTTNEKLFF. CDR3 nucleotides: TGTGCCAGCAGCGGACAGGGGACAACTAATGAAAAACTGTTTTTT. The gene calls are TRBV6-2 or TRBV6-3 and TRBJ1-4, with TRBD1 matching over 9 bases. In germline, CDR1 is MNHEY, CDR2 SVGEGT. This CDR3 spans 15 amino acids. V shed 6 bases and J 0 bases; nucleotides not matched to a gene: 2.

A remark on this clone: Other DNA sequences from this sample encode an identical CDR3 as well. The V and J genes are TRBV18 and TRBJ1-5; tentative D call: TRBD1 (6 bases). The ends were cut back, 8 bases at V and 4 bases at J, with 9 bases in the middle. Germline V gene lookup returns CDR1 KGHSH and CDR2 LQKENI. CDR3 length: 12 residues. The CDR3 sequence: CASRTENQPQHF. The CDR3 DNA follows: TGTGCCAGCCGGACAGAGAATCAGCCCCAGCATTTT.